This section outlines one T cell receptor (beta chain) sequence together with its context. Its antigen is unknown. Other DNA sequences in the sample encode the same CDR3. Stated time point: week 35, safety follow-up. Vaccination comprised doses that each held 300 ug of mutant IDH1 20-mer peptide, plus topical imiquimod. Germline CDR1 MNHNY, CDR2 SVGAGI (reference sequence). V dropped 2 bases and J dropped 0 bases, with 7 bases sitting between them. The CDR3 is 14 residues long. This specimen comes from a study of a mutant IDH1 vaccine in newly diagnosed glioma. Here immunoSEQ multiplex PCR was the method, and the copy in TCRdb shows in-frame clones only, minus some. The sample has tens of thousands of clones; 70% to 90% are singletons.

The rearrangement links TRBV6-6 to TRBJ1-1; no reliable D call. This specimen was PBMCs, taken from a glioma patient whose treatment included an IDH1 peptide vaccine. This clonotype was sampled from a young man with glioma. The CDR3 nucleotides read TGTGCCAGCAGTTACAGGGATTTGAACACTGAAGCTTTCTTT. Protein: CASSYRDLNTEAFF.